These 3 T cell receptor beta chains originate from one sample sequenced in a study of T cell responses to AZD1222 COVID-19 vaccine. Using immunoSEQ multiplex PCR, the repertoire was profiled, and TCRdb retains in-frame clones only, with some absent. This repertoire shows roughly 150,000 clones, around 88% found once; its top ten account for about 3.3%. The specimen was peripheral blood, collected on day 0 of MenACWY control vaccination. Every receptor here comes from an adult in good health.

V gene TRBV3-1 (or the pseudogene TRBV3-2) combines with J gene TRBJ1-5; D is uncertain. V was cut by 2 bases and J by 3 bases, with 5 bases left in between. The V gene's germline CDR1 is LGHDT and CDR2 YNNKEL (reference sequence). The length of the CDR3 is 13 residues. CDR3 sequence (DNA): TGTGCCAGCAGCCAACAGATCAATCAGCCCCAGCATTTT. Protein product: CASSQQINQPQHF.

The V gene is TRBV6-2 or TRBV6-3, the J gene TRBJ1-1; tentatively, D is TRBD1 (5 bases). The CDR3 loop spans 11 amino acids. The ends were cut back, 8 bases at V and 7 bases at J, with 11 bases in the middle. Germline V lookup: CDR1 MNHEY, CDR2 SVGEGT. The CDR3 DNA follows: TGTGCCAGCGGCCAGGGCATTGAAGCTTTCTTT. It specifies CASGQGIEAFF.

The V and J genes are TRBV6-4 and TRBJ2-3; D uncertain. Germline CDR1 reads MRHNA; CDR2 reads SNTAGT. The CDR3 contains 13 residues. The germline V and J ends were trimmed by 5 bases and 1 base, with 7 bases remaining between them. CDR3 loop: CASSPQRTDTQYF. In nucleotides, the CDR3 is TGTGCCAGCAGTCCCCAGCGCACAGATACGCAGTATTTT.